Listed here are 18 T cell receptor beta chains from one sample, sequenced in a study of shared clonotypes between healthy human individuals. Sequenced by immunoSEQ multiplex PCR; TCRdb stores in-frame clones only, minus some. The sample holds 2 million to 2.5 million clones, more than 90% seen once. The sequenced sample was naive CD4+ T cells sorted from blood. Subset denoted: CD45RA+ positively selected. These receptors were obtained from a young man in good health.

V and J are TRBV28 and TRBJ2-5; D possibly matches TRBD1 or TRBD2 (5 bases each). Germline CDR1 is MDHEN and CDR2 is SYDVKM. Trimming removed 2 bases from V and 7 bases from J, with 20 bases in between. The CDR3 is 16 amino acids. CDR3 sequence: CASSLGLSGASGTQYF. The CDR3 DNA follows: TGTGCCAGCAGTTTAGGCCTTTCCGGGGCCTCGGGGACCCAGTACTTC.

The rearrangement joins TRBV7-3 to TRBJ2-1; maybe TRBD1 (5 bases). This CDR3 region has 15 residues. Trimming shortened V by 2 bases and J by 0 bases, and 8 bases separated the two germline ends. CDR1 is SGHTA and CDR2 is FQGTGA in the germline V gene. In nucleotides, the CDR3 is TGTGCCAGCAGCTTACACAGGAGCTCCTACAATGAGCAGTTCTTC. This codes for CASSLHRSSYNEQFF. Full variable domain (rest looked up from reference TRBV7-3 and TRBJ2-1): GAGVSQTPSNKVTEKGKYVELRCDPISGHTALYWYRQSLGQGPEFLIYFQGTGAADDSGLPNDRFFAVRPEGSVSTLKIQRTERGDSAVYLCASSLHRSSYNEQFFGPGTRLTVL.

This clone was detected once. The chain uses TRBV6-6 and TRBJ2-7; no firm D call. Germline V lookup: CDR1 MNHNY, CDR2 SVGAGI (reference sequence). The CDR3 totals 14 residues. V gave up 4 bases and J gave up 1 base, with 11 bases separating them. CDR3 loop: CASSSTRVSYEQYF. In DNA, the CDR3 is TGTGCCAGCAGTTCCACGAGAGTGTCCTACGAGCAGTACTTC.

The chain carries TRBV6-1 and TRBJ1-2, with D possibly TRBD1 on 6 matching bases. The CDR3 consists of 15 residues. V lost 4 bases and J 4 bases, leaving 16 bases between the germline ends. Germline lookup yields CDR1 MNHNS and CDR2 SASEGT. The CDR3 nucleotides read TGTGCCAGCAGTGCCCAGGACGGGGGGGCCTATGGCTACACCTTC. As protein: CASSAQDGGAYGYTF.

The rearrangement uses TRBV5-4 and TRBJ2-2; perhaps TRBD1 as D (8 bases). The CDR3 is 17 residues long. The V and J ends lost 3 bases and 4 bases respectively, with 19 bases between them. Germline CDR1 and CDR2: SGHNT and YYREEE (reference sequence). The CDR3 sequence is CASSSAGTGLRTGELFF. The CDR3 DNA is TGTGCCAGCAGCTCAGCGGGGACAGGCCTTCGCACCGGGGAGCTGTTTTTT.

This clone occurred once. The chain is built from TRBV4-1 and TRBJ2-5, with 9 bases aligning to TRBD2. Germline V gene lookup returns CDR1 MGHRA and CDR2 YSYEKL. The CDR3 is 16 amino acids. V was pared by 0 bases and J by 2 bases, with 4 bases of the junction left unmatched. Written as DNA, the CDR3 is TGCGCCAGCAGCCAAGAGGCTAGCGGGGCACAAGAGACCCAGTACTTC. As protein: CASSQEASGAQETQYF.

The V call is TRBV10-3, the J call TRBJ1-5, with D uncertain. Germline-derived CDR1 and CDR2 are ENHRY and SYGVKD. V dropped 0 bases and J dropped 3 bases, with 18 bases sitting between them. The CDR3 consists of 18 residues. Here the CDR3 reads CAISESGGIPSNNQPQHF. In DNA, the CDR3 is TGTGCCATCAGTGAGTCAGGTGGGATACCTTCGAACAATCAGCCCCAGCATTTT.

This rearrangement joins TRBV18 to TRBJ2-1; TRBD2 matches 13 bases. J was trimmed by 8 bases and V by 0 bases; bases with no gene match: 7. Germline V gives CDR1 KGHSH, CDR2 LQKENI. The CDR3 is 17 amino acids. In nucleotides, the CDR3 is TGTGCCAGCTCACCACCGCCACTAGCGGGAGGGCCCCATGAGCAGTTCTTC. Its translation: CASSPPPLAGGPHEQFF.

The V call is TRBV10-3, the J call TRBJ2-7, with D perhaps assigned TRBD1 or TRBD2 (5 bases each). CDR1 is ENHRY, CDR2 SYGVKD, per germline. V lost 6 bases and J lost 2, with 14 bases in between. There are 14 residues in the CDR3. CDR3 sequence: CAIRREGDAYEQYF. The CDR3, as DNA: TGTGCCATCAGGAGGGAAGGGGACGCCTACGAGCAGTACTTC.

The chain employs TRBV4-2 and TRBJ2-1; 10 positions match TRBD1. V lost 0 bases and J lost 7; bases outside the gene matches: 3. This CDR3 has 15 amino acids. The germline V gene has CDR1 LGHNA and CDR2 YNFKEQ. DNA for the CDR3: TGTGCCAGCAGCCAAGATGGGACAGGGGAAAATGAGCAGTTCTTC. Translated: CASSQDGTGENEQFF.

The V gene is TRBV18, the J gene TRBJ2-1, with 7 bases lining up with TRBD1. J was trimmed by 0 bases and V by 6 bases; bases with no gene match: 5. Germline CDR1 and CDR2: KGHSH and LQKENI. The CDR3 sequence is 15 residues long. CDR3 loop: CASSNRGVSYNEQFF. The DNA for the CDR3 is TGTGCCAGCTCCAACAGGGGTGTCTCCTACAATGAGCAGTTCTTC.

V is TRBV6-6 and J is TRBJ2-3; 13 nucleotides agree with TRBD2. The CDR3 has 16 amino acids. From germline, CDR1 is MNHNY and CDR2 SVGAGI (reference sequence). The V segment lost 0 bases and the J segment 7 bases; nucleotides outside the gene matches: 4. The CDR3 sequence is CASSYSTSGGQNTQYF. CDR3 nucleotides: TGTGCCAGCAGTTACTCGACTAGCGGGGGGCAAAATACGCAGTATTTT.

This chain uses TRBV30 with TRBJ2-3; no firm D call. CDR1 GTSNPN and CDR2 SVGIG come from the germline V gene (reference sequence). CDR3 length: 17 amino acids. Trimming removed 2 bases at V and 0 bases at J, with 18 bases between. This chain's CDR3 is CAWSSSYPTISTDTQYF. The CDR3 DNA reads TGTGCCTGGAGTTCCTCATATCCGACGATTAGCACAGATACGCAGTATTTT.

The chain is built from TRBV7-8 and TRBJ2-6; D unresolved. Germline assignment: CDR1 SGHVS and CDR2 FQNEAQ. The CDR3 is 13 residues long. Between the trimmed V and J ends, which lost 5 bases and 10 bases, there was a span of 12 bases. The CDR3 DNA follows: TGTGCCAGCAGCCTCTCTGGAGAAAACGTCCTGACTTTC. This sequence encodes CASSLSGENVLTF.

CDR3 amino acids: CASRQGSGELFF. CDR3 DNA sequence: TGTGCCAGCAGACAGGGTTCCGGGGAGCTGTTTTTT. The rearrangement uses TRBV6-6 and TRBJ2-2; a possible D gene is TRBD1 (6 bases). Germline V gene data show CDR1 as MNHNY and CDR2 as SVGAGI (reference sequence). With 6 bases removed from V and 6 bases from J, the gap between germline ends came to 8 bases. This CDR3 region has 12 residues.

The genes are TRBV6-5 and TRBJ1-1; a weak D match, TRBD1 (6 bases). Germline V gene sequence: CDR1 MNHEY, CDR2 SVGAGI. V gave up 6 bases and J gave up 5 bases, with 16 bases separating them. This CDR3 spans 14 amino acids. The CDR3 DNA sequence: TGTGCCAGCAGCTCCACAGGGTCGTCAACTGAAGCTTTCTTT. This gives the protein CASSSTGSSTEAFF.

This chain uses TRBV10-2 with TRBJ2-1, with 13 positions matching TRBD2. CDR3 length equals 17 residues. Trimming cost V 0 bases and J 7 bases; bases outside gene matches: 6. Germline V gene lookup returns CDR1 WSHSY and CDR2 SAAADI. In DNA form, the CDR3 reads TGCGCCAGCAGTGAGTCACGGGGACTAGCGGGATTTAATGAGCAGTTCTTC. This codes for CASSESRGLAGFNEQFF.

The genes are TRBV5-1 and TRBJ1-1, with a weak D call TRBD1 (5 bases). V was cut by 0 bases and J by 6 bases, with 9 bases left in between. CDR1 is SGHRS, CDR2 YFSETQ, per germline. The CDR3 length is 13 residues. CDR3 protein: CASSLGDRPEAFF. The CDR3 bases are TGCGCCAGCAGCTTGGGTGACAGACCTGAAGCTTTCTTT.